Listed below are T cell receptor beta chains from one sample, sequenced in a study of blood T cell repertoires in COVID-19. The repertoire was sequenced with immunoSEQ multiplex PCR; TCRdb's copy has only in-frame clones and lacks some. The sample holds fewer than 500,000 clones, approximately 90% seen once. Sequenced sample: peripheral blood. Source of these receptors: a young man with COVID-19, enrolled during active disease. The CDR3 runs from the conserved cysteine through the conserved F or W. Each record gives: D gene, J gene, clone size, V gene, CDR3 DNA, CDR3 protein. The D gene is left open where the match is weak. Expanded clones get a size class; other rows say once, few or many, or leave the size out.

d_call: TRBD2; j_call: TRBJ2-2; clone_size: .; v_call: TRBV25-1; cdr3_nt: TGTGCCAGCAGTCCGACTAGCGGGGGGATTAACACCGGGGAGCTGTTTTTT; cdr3_aa: CASSPTSGGINTGELFF
d_call: TRBD2; j_call: TRBJ2-1; clone_size: .; v_call: TRBV12-5; cdr3_nt: TGTGCTAGTGGTTTGCTGACTAGCGGGGGGTTTTACAATGAGCAGTTCTTC; cdr3_aa: CASGLLTSGGFYNEQFF
d_call: TRBD2; j_call: TRBJ2-2; clone_size: .; v_call: TRBV11-3; cdr3_nt: TGTGCCAGCAGGACTAGCGGGAGCTCTACCGGGGAGCTGTTTTTT; cdr3_aa: CASRTSGSSTGELFF
d_call: TRBD2; j_call: TRBJ2-1; clone_size: .; v_call: TRBV9; cdr3_nt: TGTGCCAGCAGCGTAGCGGGAGGCCCAAATGAGCAGTTCTTC; cdr3_aa: CASSVAGGPNEQFF
d_call: .; j_call: TRBJ1-1; clone_size: .; v_call: TRBV5-1; cdr3_nt: TGCGCCAGCAGCTTGGGGGCAGAAAACACTGAAGCTTTCTTT; cdr3_aa: CASSLGAENTEAFF
d_call: TRBD1; j_call: TRBJ1-1; clone_size: .; v_call: TRBV5-1; cdr3_nt: TGCGCCAGCAGCTTATCGACAGGGCTCAACACTGAAGCTTTCTTT; cdr3_aa: CASSLSTGLNTEAFF
d_call: .; j_call: TRBJ2-5; clone_size: .; v_call: TRBV6-2/TRBV6-3; cdr3_nt: TGTGCCAGCAGTTACTCAGGTGGGGCTAGCGCGGAGACCCAGTACTTC; cdr3_aa: CASSYSGGASAETQYF
d_call: TRBD1; j_call: TRBJ2-7; clone_size: .; v_call: TRBV15; cdr3_nt: TGTGCCACCAGCAGAGACCTAACAACAGGGGGAACCTACGAGCAGTACTTC; cdr3_aa: CATSRDLTTGGTYEQYF
d_call: .; j_call: TRBJ2-5; clone_size: .; v_call: TRBV5-5; cdr3_nt: TGTGCCAGCAGCTTGGCGGTCGGTTCGTTCCAAGAGACCCAGTACTTC; cdr3_aa: CASSLAVGSFQETQYF
d_call: TRBD2; j_call: TRBJ2-1; clone_size: .; v_call: TRBV7-6; cdr3_nt: TGTGCCAGCAGCAGTAGCGGGGCGGCTGAGCAGTTCTTC; cdr3_aa: CASSSSGAAEQFF
d_call: .; j_call: TRBJ1-4; clone_size: .; v_call: TRBV24-1; cdr3_nt: TGTGCCACCAGTGATACCTCGGGGGCGGGGGCCGAAAAACTGTTTTTT; cdr3_aa: CATSDTSGAGAEKLFF
d_call: TRBD1; j_call: TRBJ1-3; clone_size: .; v_call: TRBV19; cdr3_nt: TGTGCCAGTAATGACCGGACAGGAACCTCTGGAAACACCATATATTTT; cdr3_aa: CASNDRTGTSGNTIYF
d_call: TRBD1; j_call: TRBJ2-1; clone_size: .; v_call: TRBV27; cdr3_nt: TGTGCCGGTACGTCGACAGGGGGTAAGGATGAGCAGTTCTTC; cdr3_aa: CAGTSTGGKDEQFF
d_call: .; j_call: TRBJ2-7; clone_size: .; v_call: TRBV4-1; cdr3_nt: TGCGCCAGCAGCCAAGAACGCGGGACTTCCTACGAGCAGTACTTC; cdr3_aa: CASSQERGTSYEQYF
d_call: .; j_call: TRBJ2-7; clone_size: .; v_call: TRBV7-9; cdr3_nt: TGTGCCAGCAGCTTAGCGGCCGGGGAAGGGCAGTACTTC; cdr3_aa: CASSLAAGEGQYF
d_call: TRBD2; j_call: TRBJ2-1; clone_size: .; v_call: TRBV3-1/TRBV3-2; cdr3_nt: TGTGCCAGCAGGGACTTAGCGGGGTCGAACAGAGGGCAGTTCTTC; cdr3_aa: CASRDLAGSNRGQFF
d_call: .; j_call: TRBJ2-3; clone_size: many; v_call: TRBV7-9; cdr3_nt: TGTGCCAGCAGCTTGGGCAGGGTGCGCGCAGATACGCAGTATTTT; cdr3_aa: CASSLGRVRADTQYF
d_call: TRBD2; j_call: TRBJ2-7; clone_size: .; v_call: TRBV3-1/TRBV3-2; cdr3_nt: TGTGCCAGCAGCCAAACTAGCGGGCACTACGAGCAGTACTTC; cdr3_aa: CASSQTSGHYEQYF
d_call: .; j_call: TRBJ1-4; clone_size: few; v_call: TRBV5-5; cdr3_nt: TGTGCCAGCAGCTTGGGGGTTGAGGGCGCAACTAATGAAAAACTGTTTTTT; cdr3_aa: CASSLGVEGATNEKLFF
d_call: TRBD2; j_call: TRBJ2-1; clone_size: once; v_call: TRBV18; cdr3_nt: TGTGCCAGCTCACCACCCGGCCTAGCGGAAAACTACAATGAGCAGTTCTTC; cdr3_aa: CASSPPGLAENYNEQFF
d_call: TRBD2; j_call: TRBJ2-5; clone_size: .; v_call: TRBV6-6; cdr3_nt: TGTGCCAGCGGCGGGAGCCAAGAGACCCAGTACTTC; cdr3_aa: CASGGSQETQYF
d_call: TRBD1; j_call: TRBJ2-2; clone_size: once; v_call: TRBV7-2; cdr3_nt: TGTGCCAGCATCGGGACAGGTGGTACCGGGGAGCTGTTTTTT; cdr3_aa: CASIGTGGTGELFF
d_call: TRBD1; j_call: TRBJ1-2; clone_size: .; v_call: TRBV7-9; cdr3_nt: TGTGCCAGCAGCTCCGAACGTATTACAGGGGGCTGGGGCTATGGCTACACCTTC; cdr3_aa: CASSSERITGGWGYGYTF
d_call: TRBD1; j_call: TRBJ1-2; clone_size: .; v_call: TRBV7-3; cdr3_nt: TGTGCCAGCAGCTATACAGGGGCTGGAGGCTACACCTTC; cdr3_aa: CASSYTGAGGYTF
d_call: TRBD2; j_call: TRBJ2-1; clone_size: once; v_call: TRBV27; cdr3_nt: TGTGCCAGCAGTCCAACCTTAGCGGGAGGCCCCTACAATGAGCAGTTCTTC; cdr3_aa: CASSPTLAGGPYNEQFF
d_call: TRBD2; j_call: TRBJ2-5; clone_size: .; v_call: TRBV14; cdr3_nt: TGTGCCAGCAGCCAAACTAGCGGATACAAAGAGACCCAGTACTTC; cdr3_aa: CASSQTSGYKETQYF
d_call: .; j_call: TRBJ1-1; clone_size: .; v_call: TRBV7-9; cdr3_nt: TGTGCCAGCAGAAAGGGGGTTTTGGGAACTGAAGCTTTCTTT; cdr3_aa: CASRKGVLGTEAFF
d_call: TRBD1; j_call: TRBJ2-1; clone_size: .; v_call: TRBV6-5; cdr3_nt: TGTGCCAGCGACAGGGTCAATGAGCAGTTCTTC; cdr3_aa: CASDRVNEQFF
d_call: TRBD1; j_call: TRBJ2-1; clone_size: once; v_call: TRBV10-3; cdr3_nt: TGTGCCATACGGACAGGCAATGAGCAGTTCTTC; cdr3_aa: CAIRTGNEQFF
d_call: TRBD2; j_call: TRBJ2-7; clone_size: .; v_call: TRBV5-6; cdr3_nt: TGTGCCAGCAGCCGCCGGACTAGCGGACACGAGCAGTACTTC; cdr3_aa: CASSRRTSGHEQYF
d_call: TRBD1; j_call: TRBJ2-1; clone_size: .; v_call: TRBV7-9; cdr3_nt: TGTGCCAGCACCAAGACAGGGAACTTAGACAATGAGCAGTTCTTC; cdr3_aa: CASTKTGNLDNEQFF
d_call: TRBD1; j_call: TRBJ1-5; clone_size: .; v_call: TRBV27; cdr3_nt: TGTGCCAGCAGTTCAAATACAGGGGGCGGTCGCAATCAGCCCCAGCATTTT; cdr3_aa: CASSSNTGGGRNQPQHF
d_call: TRBD1; j_call: TRBJ2-3; clone_size: once; v_call: TRBV5-1; cdr3_nt: TGCGCCAGCGTGAAAGCCCCGGGACAGTTATCTGATACGCAGTATTTT; cdr3_aa: CASVKAPGQLSDTQYF
d_call: .; j_call: TRBJ1-2; clone_size: .; v_call: TRBV13; cdr3_nt: TGTGCCAGCAGCGCCTCGTTGACAGGAGACTACTATGGCTACACCTTC; cdr3_aa: CASSASLTGDYYGYTF
d_call: TRBD1; j_call: TRBJ2-5; clone_size: .; v_call: TRBV7-2; cdr3_nt: TGTGCCAGCAGCTGGACAGGGGGTGGTTTTTTTGAGACCCAGTACTTC; cdr3_aa: CASSWTGGGFFETQYF
d_call: TRBD1; j_call: TRBJ1-2; clone_size: .; v_call: TRBV27; cdr3_nt: TGTGCCAGCAGGGGTGGAGGGACAGGGGCATTTGCTAACTATGGCTACACCTTC; cdr3_aa: CASRGGGTGAFANYGYTF
d_call: TRBD1; j_call: TRBJ1-4; clone_size: .; v_call: TRBV18; cdr3_nt: TGTGCCAGCTCACCAACTGCCGGGACAGCAACTAATGAAAAACTGTTTTTT; cdr3_aa: CASSPTAGTATNEKLFF
d_call: .; j_call: TRBJ2-5; clone_size: .; v_call: TRBV4-1; cdr3_nt: TGCGCCAGCAGCCAATCAAAAGAGACCCAGTACTTC; cdr3_aa: CASSQSKETQYF
d_call: TRBD1; j_call: TRBJ1-5; clone_size: .; v_call: TRBV10-2; cdr3_nt: TGCGCCAGCAGCGCAGGGGGCGGTCAGCCCCAGCATTTT; cdr3_aa: CASSAGGGQPQHF
d_call: .; j_call: TRBJ1-6; clone_size: .; v_call: TRBV27; cdr3_nt: TGTGCCAGCAGTTTAAAAGGGGATACACCCCTCCACTTT; cdr3_aa: CASSLKGDTPLHF
d_call: TRBD2; j_call: TRBJ2-7; clone_size: many; v_call: TRBV5-4; cdr3_nt: TGTGCCAGCAGCTTGGGGACTAGTAAGGACGAGCAGTACTTC; cdr3_aa: CASSLGTSKDEQYF
d_call: .; j_call: TRBJ1-5; clone_size: .; v_call: TRBV15; cdr3_nt: TGTGCCACCAGCAGAGGCAGTGCCACCAGTCAGCCCCAGCATTTT; cdr3_aa: CATSRGSATSQPQHF
d_call: .; j_call: TRBJ1-5; clone_size: .; v_call: TRBV24-1; cdr3_nt: TGTGCCACCAGTGAGGACGGCCCGGGGCAGCCCCAGCATTTT; cdr3_aa: CATSEDGPGQPQHF
d_call: .; j_call: TRBJ1-1; clone_size: .; v_call: TRBV4-1; cdr3_nt: TGCGCCAGCAGCCAAGATAAGGCGGGGAACACTGAAGCTTTCTTT; cdr3_aa: CASSQDKAGNTEAFF
d_call: .; j_call: TRBJ2-7; clone_size: .; v_call: TRBV19; cdr3_nt: TGTGCCAGTAGCCCAACTAGGCGGTCCTACGAGCAGTACTTC; cdr3_aa: CASSPTRRSYEQYF
d_call: .; j_call: TRBJ1-2; clone_size: .; v_call: TRBV5-5; cdr3_nt: TGTGCCAGCAGGTACTCTCCGGGACTCCCTTATGGCTACACCTTC; cdr3_aa: CASRYSPGLPYGYTF
d_call: .; j_call: TRBJ1-2; clone_size: .; v_call: TRBV9; cdr3_nt: TGTGCCAGCAGCCCCCTAAGGGGTGGCTACACCTTC; cdr3_aa: CASSPLRGGYTF
d_call: .; j_call: TRBJ2-5; clone_size: .; v_call: TRBV25-1; cdr3_nt: TGTGCCAGCAGTGAACCCACAGGGCACGGGGAGACCCAGTACTTC; cdr3_aa: CASSEPTGHGETQYF
d_call: TRBD1; j_call: TRBJ1-4; clone_size: .; v_call: TRBV5-4; cdr3_nt: TGTGCCAGCAGCCAACAGGGGAGGTCTGAAAAACTGTTTTTT; cdr3_aa: CASSQQGRSEKLFF
d_call: .; j_call: TRBJ1-2; clone_size: .; v_call: TRBV5-1; cdr3_nt: TGCGCCAGCAGCTTGGGGATTGCTCGCGAAGGGGGATGGGGCTACACCTTC; cdr3_aa: CASSLGIAREGGWGYTF
d_call: TRBD2; j_call: TRBJ2-3; clone_size: once; v_call: TRBV6-5; cdr3_nt: TGTGCCAGCAGTTACTCGTTGGGGACTAGCGGGGATACGCAGTATTTT; cdr3_aa: CASSYSLGTSGDTQYF
d_call: TRBD1; j_call: TRBJ2-3; clone_size: .; v_call: TRBV5-4; cdr3_nt: TGTGCCAGCAGCTTGGGAGGACAGGGTAAAGATACGCAGTATTTT; cdr3_aa: CASSLGGQGKDTQYF
d_call: .; j_call: TRBJ1-2; clone_size: .; v_call: TRBV7-9; cdr3_nt: TGTGCCAGCAGCACCTCCGACAGCCTTTTTACTAACTATGGCTACACCTTC; cdr3_aa: CASSTSDSLFTNYGYTF